The TCR beta chain under discussion was sequenced for a study of CD8+ T cells in alopecia areata (dated by TCRdb to 2017 to 2018). With respect to the entire study: The treated patients took part in an open-label pilot trial in which moderate-to-severe alopecia areata was treated with oral tofacitinib at 5 to 10 mg twice daily. Tofacitinib was given for 6 to 18 months, followed by 6 months of follow-up off drug to assess delayed response and recurrence. Disease severity in treated patients was measured with the SALT score, which quantifies the percentage of affected scalp surface area. To study T cell clonal expansion in alopecia areata, the researchers applied high-throughput TCRbeta sequencing to both the C3H/HeJ mouse model and human patients. On the human side, TCRbeta sequencing was run on scalp tissue and on sorted CD4+ and CD8+ peripheral blood T cells from healthy controls and from alopecia areata patients with either patchy or totalis/universalis disease. Biopsies were taken from tofacitinib-treated patients at baseline and at 4 and 24 weeks of treatment, and a later scalp biopsy was taken in several of the tofacitinib-treated patients. Scalp clonality was compared across normal scalp (n=4), patchy alopecia areata scalp (n=8), and alopecia totalis/universalis scalp (n=8). RNA was obtained with the PAXgene miRNA kit for fixed scalp, the miRNeasy kit for PBMCs, and the RNeasy kit for mouse skin. Amplification of TCRbeta CDR3 regions was done by immunoSEQ multiplex PCR using 35 Vbeta forward primers and 13 Jbeta reverse primers. General conclusions and limits of the study: Compared with mice, TCR sequences shared between patients were less clear, possibly partly because of HLA diversity across the patient population. Lesional scalp, especially in alopecia totalis/universalis, showed higher clonality and more expanded CD8+ clones than normal scalp, suggesting antigenic drive. The treated cohort was small, with a single nonresponder, so links between baseline CD8+ expansion and response need larger studies. Scalp clonality and the number of expanded CD8+ clones among the top 100 scalp clones were significantly decreased by tofacitinib. Unlike mouse skin, where gammadelta T cells dominate, normal human skin contains resident alphabeta T cells that get sequenced too, which complicates analysis of the scalp TCR repertoire. During tofacitinib treatment, many expanded lesional clones stuck around in both scalp and blood, and this persistence may partly explain why relapse happens after treatment is stopped.

Libraries were constructed by the immunoSEQ multiplex PCR assay. To provide template for TCR sequencing, every sample had RNA extracted and reverse transcribed into cDNA. First-strand cDNA was synthesized using SuperScript III with a 2:1 mix of oligo-dT and random hexamers. Amplification bias was assessed with a synthetic immune receptor repertoire, and residual bias was removed computationally. The paper's processing steps were these. Raw reads were preprocessed to remove errors, and CDR3 was defined by IMGT conventions from the conserved cysteine to phenylalanine. Clonality was computed as 1 minus the Shannon entropy, with the entropy normalized by log2 of the number of productive unique TCRs. CD4 or CD8 identity of scalp clones was inferred by cross-referencing scalp TCRbeta sequences with sorted blood CD4 and CD8 repertoires. The source is immuneACCESS, and TCRdb retained only in-frame sequences with V and J called. Part of the clones is not carried over; for the studies checked, unresolved V genes explain less than half of this, and the remainder is unexplained. That table is the source of V, J and clone size, and D and trimming were worked out from the DNA. The sample table shows more than 100,000 clones, and about half are seen once. Of the sample, around 0.44% falls within the top ten clones.

This specimen's time point label, per the study, means: roughly 27 days on oral tofacitinib. This specimen's treatment or condition label, per the study, means: oral pan-JAK inhibitor, 5-10 mg twice daily. Lesional scalp punch biopsies and peripheral blood were obtained from alopecia areata patients. PBMCs were separated by density centrifugation and stained for CD3, CD4 and CD8, after which CD4+ and CD8+ T cells were sorted on a FACSAria. This clone was picked up a small number of times. No cognate antigen has been identified for it. One base away there is no much larger clone; base qualities are not given. CDR1 and CDR2, per the germline V gene, are SGHAT and FQNNGV. Trimming takes 4 bases from V and 0 bases from J, and the germline ends sit 6 bases apart. There are 13 amino acids in the CDR3, from cysteine to phenylalanine inclusive. Only CDR3 DNA remains: 39 bases, in frame from the first base.

The specimen comprised CD4+ T cells sorted from blood, sampled at week 4, from a patient treated with tofacitinib. The V gene is TRBV11-2 and the J gene is TRBJ1-1; too little of a D gene remains to name it. The receptor's source is a human donor with alopecia areata. CDR3 sequence: CASSSNMNTEAFF. The nucleotides read TGTGCCAGCAGCTCCAATATGAACACTGAAGCTTTCTTT.